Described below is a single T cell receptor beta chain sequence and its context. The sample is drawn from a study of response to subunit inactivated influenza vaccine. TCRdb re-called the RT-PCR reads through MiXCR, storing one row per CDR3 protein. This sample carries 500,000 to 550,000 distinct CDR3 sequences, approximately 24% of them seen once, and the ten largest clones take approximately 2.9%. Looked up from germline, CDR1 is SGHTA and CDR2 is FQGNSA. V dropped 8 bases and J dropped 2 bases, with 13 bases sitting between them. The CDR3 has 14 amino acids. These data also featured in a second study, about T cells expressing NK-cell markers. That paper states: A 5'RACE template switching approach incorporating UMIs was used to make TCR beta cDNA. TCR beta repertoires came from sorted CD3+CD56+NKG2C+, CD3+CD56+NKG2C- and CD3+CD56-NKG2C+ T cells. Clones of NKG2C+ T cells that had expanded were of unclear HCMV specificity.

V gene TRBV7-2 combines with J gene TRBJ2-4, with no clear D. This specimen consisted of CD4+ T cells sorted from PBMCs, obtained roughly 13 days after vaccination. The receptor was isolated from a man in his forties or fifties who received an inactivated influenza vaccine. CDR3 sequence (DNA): TGTGCCAGCGCCCTTCGTGGAACCAAAAACATTCAGTACTTC. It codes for CASALRGTKNIQYF.